The rows below give T cell receptor beta chains drawn from one sample of a study of shared clonotypes between healthy human individuals. Sequencing used immunoSEQ multiplex PCR; TCRdb keeps in-frame clones, though not all of them. The sample carries around 2,000,000 clones, approximately 94% recorded once. The sample consisted of naive CD8+ T cells sorted from blood. All receptors derive from a man in his late teens or twenties in good health. Both conserved end residues are part of each CDR3. The D gene is left open where the match is weak. For some rows the clone size is stated as once, few or many, or as a class when expanded; others skip it.

>.|TRBJ1-1|TRBV29-1|.
CSVEAGLNTEAFF
TGCAGCGTTGAGGCTGGGCTGAACACTGAAGCTTTCTTT
>.|TRBJ2-7|TRBV27|.
CASSLGSRGGDEQYF
TGTGCCAGCAGTTTAGGAAGCAGGGGCGGGGACGAGCAGTACTTC
>.|TRBJ1-2|TRBV6-5|.
CASSYLQGIDGYTF
TGTGCCAGCAGTTACCTACAGGGAATTGATGGCTACACCTTC
>.|TRBJ1-2|TRBV9|.
CASSPWGMTNYGYTF
TGTGCCAGCAGCCCTTGGGGAATGACTAACTATGGCTACACCTTC
>.|TRBJ2-2|TRBV7-9|.
CASTPSRVAGELFF
TGTGCCAGCACCCCGAGCAGGGTGGCCGGGGAGCTGTTTTTT
>.|TRBJ2-2|TRBV6-5|.
CASKDANTGELFF
TGTGCCAGCAAGGACGCGAACACCGGGGAGCTGTTTTTT
>.|TRBJ1-4|TRBV7-6|.
CASSLPETDNEKLFF
TGTGCCAGCAGCTTACCAGAGACAGATAATGAAAAACTGTTTTTT
>.|TRBJ2-2|TRBV10-3|once
CAISESRGPGELFF
TGTGCCATCAGTGAGTCTCGGGGGCCCGGGGAGCTGTTTTTT
>TRBD1|TRBJ1-4|TRBV27|.
CASSLLGTGGATNEKLFF
TGTGCCAGCAGTTTACTTGGGACAGGGGGTGCAACTAATGAAAAACTGTTTTTT
>TRBD1|TRBJ2-7|TRBV5-4|few
CASSRRQGVINEQYF
TGTGCCAGCAGCCGCCGACAGGGGGTAATCAACGAGCAGTACTTC
>.|TRBJ1-5|TRBV13|.
CASSVGISRPQHF
TGTGCCAGCAGTGTAGGGATCAGTAGGCCCCAGCATTTT
>TRBD1|TRBJ2-1|TRBV2|.
CASSESAGGWYEQFF
TGTGCCAGCAGTGAATCGGCAGGGGGCTGGTATGAGCAGTTCTTC
>.|TRBJ1-2|TRBV25-1|.
CASSPSGGVNYGYTF
TGTGCCAGCAGTCCTTCGGGAGGGGTAAACTATGGCTACACCTTC
>.|TRBJ2-3|TRBV19|.
CASSATFQGSDTQYF
TGTGCCAGTAGTGCGACTTTCCAAGGGTCAGATACGCAGTATTTT
>.|TRBJ2-7|TRBV11-2|.
CASSLEIDYEQYF
TGTGCCAGCAGCTTAGAGATAGACTACGAGCAGTACTTC
>TRBD2|TRBJ2-3|TRBV6-1|once
CASSELAGVVTDTQYF
TGTGCCAGCAGTGAACTAGCGGGAGTTGTAACAGATACGCAGTATTTT
>TRBD2|TRBJ2-5|TRBV28|.
CASSFPLTSGPQETQYF
TGTGCCAGCAGTTTTCCCTTGACTAGCGGGCCCCAAGAGACCCAGTACTTC
>.|TRBJ2-2|TRBV9|.
CASQATNTGELFF
TGTGCCAGCCAAGCCACCAACACCGGGGAGCTGTTTTTT
>TRBD1|TRBJ1-1|TRBV6-1|few
CASDRAPYEAFF
TGTGCCAGCGACAGGGCCCCTTATGAAGCTTTCTTT
>.|TRBJ1-3|TRBV5-5|.
CASSFVKEGLIDGNTIYF
TGTGCCAGCAGCTTTGTAAAAGAGGGGCTGATCGACGGAAACACCATATATTTT
>.|TRBJ1-1|TRBV12-5|.
CASGLILGTEAFF
TGTGCTAGTGGTTTGATTTTGGGCACTGAAGCTTTCTTT
>TRBD1|TRBJ2-7|TRBV6-6|.
CASTGGRYEQYF
TGTGCCAGCACAGGGGGTAGGTACGAGCAGTACTTC
>.|TRBJ2-2|TRBV11-3|.
CASSFGTTNTGELFF
TGTGCCAGCAGCTTCGGGACGACCAACACCGGGGAGCTGTTTTTT
>.|TRBJ2-7|TRBV2|.
CASSEGREYEQYF
TGTGCCAGCAGTGAGGGCAGGGAGTACGAGCAGTACTTC
>TRBD1|TRBJ2-7|TRBV4-3|.
CASSPHRGYEQYF
TGCGCCAGCAGCCCCCACAGGGGATACGAGCAGTACTTC
>.|TRBJ2-1|TRBV27|.
CASSPSPRGAYNEQFF
TGTGCCAGCAGTCCTTCCCCAAGGGGCGCCTACAATGAGCAGTTCTTC
>.|TRBJ2-7|TRBV7-9|.
CASSSPGLLYEQYF
TGTGCCAGCAGCTCCCCGGGCCTTCTCTACGAGCAGTACTTC
>.|TRBJ2-7|TRBV27|.
CASRPAIGSSYEQYF
TGTGCCAGCAGGCCCGCCATCGGATCCTCCTACGAGCAGTACTTC
>TRBD1|TRBJ2-5|TRBV30|.
CAWSIGTVSETQYF
TGTGCCTGGAGTATCGGGACAGTATCAGAGACCCAGTACTTC
>.|TRBJ2-7|TRBV6-1|.
CASPGGPAYEQYF
TGTGCCAGCCCCGGAGGTCCCGCCTACGAGCAGTACTTC
>TRBD2|TRBJ2-3|TRBV28|.
CASRDTSGSTDTQYF
TGTGCCAGCAGGGATACTAGCGGAAGCACAGATACGCAGTATTTT
>TRBD2|TRBJ2-7|TRBV4-2|.
CASSRTGTTEYEQYF
TGTGCCAGCAGCCGCACCGGGACTACCGAATACGAGCAGTACTTC
>TRBD2|TRBJ2-1|TRBV15|once
CATSSGLADSWNEQFF
TGTGCCACCAGCTCAGGACTAGCAGACTCGTGGAATGAGCAGTTCTTC
>.|TRBJ2-7|TRBV5-6|.
CASSLGWDSYEQYF
TGTGCCAGCAGCTTGGGGTGGGACTCCTACGAGCAGTACTTC
>.|TRBJ1-3|TRBV19|.
CASSIQTELISGNTIYF
TGTGCCAGTAGTATACAGACGGAGCTCATCTCTGGAAACACCATATATTTT
>TRBD1|TRBJ2-1|TRBV6-5|.
CASSEQGQGADEQFF
TGTGCCAGCAGCGAACAGGGACAGGGGGCCGATGAGCAGTTCTTC
>.|TRBJ2-3|TRBV27|once
CASSLAPGYTDTQYF
TGTGCCAGCAGTTTGGCCCCGGGGTACACAGATACGCAGTATTTT
>.|TRBJ2-5|TRBV27|.
CASSFLSLAGAYQETQYF
TGTGCCAGCAGTTTCCTAAGTCTGGCGGGGGCCTACCAAGAGACCCAGTACTTC
>.|TRBJ1-1|TRBV9|.
CASSLNGGTHTEAFF
TGTGCCAGCAGCCTTAACGGGGGCACGCACACTGAAGCTTTCTTT
>.|TRBJ2-7|TRBV27|.
CASSFGGPEQYF
TGTGCCAGCAGTTTCGGAGGGCCCGAGCAGTACTTC
>.|TRBJ1-1|TRBV4-1|.
CASSQRAGANTEAFF
TGCGCCAGCAGCCAGAGAGCCGGGGCGAACACTGAAGCTTTCTTT